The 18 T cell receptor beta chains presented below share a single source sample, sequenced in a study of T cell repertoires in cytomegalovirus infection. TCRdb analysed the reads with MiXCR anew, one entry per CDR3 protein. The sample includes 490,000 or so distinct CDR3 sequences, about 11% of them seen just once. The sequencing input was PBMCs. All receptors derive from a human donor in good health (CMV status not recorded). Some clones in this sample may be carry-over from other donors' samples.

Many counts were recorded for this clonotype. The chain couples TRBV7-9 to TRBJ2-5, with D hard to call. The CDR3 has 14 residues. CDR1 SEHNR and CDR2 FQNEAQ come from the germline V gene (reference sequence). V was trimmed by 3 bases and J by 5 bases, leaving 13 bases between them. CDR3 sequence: CASSFESGRETQYF. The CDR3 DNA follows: TGTGCCAGCAGCTTTGAGTCAGGCCGGGAGACCCAGTACTTC.

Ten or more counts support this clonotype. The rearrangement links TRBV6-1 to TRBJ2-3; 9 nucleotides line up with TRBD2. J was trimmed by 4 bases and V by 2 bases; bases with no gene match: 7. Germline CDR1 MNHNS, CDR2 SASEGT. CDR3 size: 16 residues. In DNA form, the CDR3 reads TGTGCCAGCAGTGAAATGGGTCCTAGCGGGGCAGATACGCAGTATTTT. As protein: CASSEMGPSGADTQYF.

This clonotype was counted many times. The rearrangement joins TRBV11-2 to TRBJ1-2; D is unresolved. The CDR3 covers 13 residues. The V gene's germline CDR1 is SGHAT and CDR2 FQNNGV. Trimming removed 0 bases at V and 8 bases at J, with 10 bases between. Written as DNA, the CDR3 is TGTGCCAGCAGCTTAGATCAAATGGGCGGCTACACCTTC. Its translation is CASSLDQMGGYTF.

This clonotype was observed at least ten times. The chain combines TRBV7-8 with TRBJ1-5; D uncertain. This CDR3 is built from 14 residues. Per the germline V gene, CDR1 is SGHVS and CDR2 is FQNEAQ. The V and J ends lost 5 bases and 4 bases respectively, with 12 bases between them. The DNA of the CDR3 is TGTGCCAGCAGCCGAGGGCGGATAAATCAGCCCCAGCATTTT. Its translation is CASSRGRINQPQHF.

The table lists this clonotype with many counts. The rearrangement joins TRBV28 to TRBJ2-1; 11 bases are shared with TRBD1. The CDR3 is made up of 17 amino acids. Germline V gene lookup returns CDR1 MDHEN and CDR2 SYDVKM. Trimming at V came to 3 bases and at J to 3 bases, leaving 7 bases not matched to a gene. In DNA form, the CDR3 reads TGTGCCAGCAGTTTCCTCCCGGACAGGGGGCTCTACAATGAGCAGTTCTTC. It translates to CASSFLPDRGLYNEQFF. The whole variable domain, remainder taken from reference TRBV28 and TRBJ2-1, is DVKVTQSSRYLVKRTGEKVFLECVQDMDHENMFWYRQDPGLGLRLIYFSYDVKMKEKGDIPEGYSVSREKKERFSLILESASTNQTSMYLCASSFLPDRGLYNEQFFGPGTRLTVL.

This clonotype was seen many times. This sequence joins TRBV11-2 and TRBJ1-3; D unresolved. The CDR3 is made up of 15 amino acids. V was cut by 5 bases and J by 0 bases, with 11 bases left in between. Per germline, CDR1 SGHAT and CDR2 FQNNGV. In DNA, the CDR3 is TGTGCCAGCAGCCCCCCCCCGAGCTCTGGAAACACCATATATTTT. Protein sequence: CASSPPPSSGNTIYF.

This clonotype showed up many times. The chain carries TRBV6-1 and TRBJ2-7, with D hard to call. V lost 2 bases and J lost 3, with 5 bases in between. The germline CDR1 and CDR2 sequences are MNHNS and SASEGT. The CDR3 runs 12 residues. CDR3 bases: TGTGCCAGCAGTGAAACCTACTACGAGCAGTACTTC. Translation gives CASSETYYEQYF.

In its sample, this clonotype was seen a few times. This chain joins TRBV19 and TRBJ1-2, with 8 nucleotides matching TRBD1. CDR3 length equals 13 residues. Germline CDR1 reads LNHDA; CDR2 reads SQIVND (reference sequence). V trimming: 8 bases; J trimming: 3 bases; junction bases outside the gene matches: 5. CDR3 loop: CASSDRGDYGYTF. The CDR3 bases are TGTGCCAGTTCAGACAGGGGCGACTATGGCTACACCTTC. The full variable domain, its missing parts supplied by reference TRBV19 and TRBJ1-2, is DGGITQSPKYLFRKEGQNVTLSCEQNLNHDAMYWYRQDPGQGLRLIYYSQIVNDFQKGDIAEGYSVSREKKESFPLTVTSAQKNPTAFYLCASSDRGDYGYTFGSGTRLTVV.

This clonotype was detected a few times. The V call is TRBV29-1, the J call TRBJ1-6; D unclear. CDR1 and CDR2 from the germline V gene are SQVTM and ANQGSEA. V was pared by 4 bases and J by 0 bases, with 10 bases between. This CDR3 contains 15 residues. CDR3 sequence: CSVADGSSYNSPLHF. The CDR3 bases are TGCAGCGTTGCGGACGGGAGCTCCTATAATTCACCCCTCCACTTT.

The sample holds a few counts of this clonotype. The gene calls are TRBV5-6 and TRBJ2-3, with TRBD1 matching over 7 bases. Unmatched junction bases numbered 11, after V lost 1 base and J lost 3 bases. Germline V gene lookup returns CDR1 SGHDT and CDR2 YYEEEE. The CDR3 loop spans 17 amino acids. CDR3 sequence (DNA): TGTGCCAGCAGCTTGAAAGGTGGGGACAGAAGAACAGATACGCAGTATTTT. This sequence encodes CASSLKGGDRRTDTQYF.

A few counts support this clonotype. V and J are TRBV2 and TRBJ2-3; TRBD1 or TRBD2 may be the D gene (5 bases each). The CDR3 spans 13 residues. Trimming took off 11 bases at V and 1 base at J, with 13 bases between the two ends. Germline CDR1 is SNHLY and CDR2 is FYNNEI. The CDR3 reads CAGEGFGTDTQYF. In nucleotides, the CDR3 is TGTGCCGGAGAGGGGTTCGGCACAGATACGCAGTATTTT.

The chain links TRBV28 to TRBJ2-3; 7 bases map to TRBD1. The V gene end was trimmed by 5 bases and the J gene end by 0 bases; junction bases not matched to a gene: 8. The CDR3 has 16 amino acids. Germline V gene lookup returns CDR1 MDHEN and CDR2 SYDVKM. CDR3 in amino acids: CASSETTGLSTDTQYF. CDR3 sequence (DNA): TGTGCCAGCAGTGAAACGACAGGGCTTAGCACAGATACGCAGTATTTT.

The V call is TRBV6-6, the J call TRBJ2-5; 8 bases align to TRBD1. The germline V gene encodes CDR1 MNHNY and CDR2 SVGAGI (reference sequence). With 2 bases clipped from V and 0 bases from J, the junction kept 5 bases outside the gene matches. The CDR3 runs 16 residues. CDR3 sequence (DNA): TGTGCCAGCAGTTACGGGGACAGGAGGTACCAAGAGACCCAGTACTTC. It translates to CASSYGDRRYQETQYF.

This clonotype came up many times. CDR3 DNA sequence: TGTGCCAGCTCACCACGATCGAACACTGAAGCTTTCTTT. Its translation: CASSPRSNTEAFF. This chain links TRBV18 with TRBJ1-1, with no clear D. The CDR3 is made up of 13 amino acids. Germline-derived CDR1 and CDR2 are KGHSH and LQKENI. Trimming shortened V by 1 base and J by 1 base, and 4 bases separated the two germline ends.

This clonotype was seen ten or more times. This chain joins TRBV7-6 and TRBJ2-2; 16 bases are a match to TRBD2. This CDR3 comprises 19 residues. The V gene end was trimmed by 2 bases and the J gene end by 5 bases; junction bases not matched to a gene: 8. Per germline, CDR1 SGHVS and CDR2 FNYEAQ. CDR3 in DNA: TGTGCCAGCAGCTTAAAACGACCGGGACTAGCGGGAGGGACCGGGGAGCTGTTTTTT. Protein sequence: CASSLKRPGLAGGTGELFF.

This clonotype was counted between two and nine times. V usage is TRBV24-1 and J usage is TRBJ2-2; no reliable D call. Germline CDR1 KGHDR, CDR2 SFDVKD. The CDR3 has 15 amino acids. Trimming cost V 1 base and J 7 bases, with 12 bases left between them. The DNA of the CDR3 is TGTGCCACCAGTGATTTTCGCCATACCAACGGGGAGCTGTTTTTT. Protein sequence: CATSDFRHTNGELFF.

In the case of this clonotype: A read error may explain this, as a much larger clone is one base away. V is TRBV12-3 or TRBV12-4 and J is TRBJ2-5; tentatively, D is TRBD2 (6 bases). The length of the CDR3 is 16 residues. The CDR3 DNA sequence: TGTGCCAGCCTGCCCCCCTCTAGCGCACACCAAGAGACCCGGTACTTC. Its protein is CASLPPSSAHQETRYF.

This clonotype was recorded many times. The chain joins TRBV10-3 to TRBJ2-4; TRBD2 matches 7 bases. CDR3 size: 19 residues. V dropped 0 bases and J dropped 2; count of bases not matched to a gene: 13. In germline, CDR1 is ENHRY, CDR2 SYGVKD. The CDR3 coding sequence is TGTGCCATCAGTGAGTCCGGGCTAGCGGAGGAGGGAACCAAAAACATTCAGTACTTC. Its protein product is CAISESGLAEEGTKNIQYF.